This T cell receptor (beta chain) is drawn from a study of blood T cell repertoires in COVID-19. In the authors' methods: Estimation of nucleated cell counts relied on the amplification of reference gene primers. Produced via immunoSEQ multiplex PCR; TCRdb's table is partial and in-frame only. For V, J and clone size, that table is used; D and trimming come from the DNA. Among 88,000 or so clones listed, 65% to 90% were seen once. There are 15 residues in the CDR3. Germline CDR1 and CDR2: SGHRS and YFSETQ. V shed 6 bases and J shed 2 bases, with 17 bases lying between them. V gene TRBV5-1 combines with J gene TRBJ2-5, with TRBD1 as a possible D gene (5 bases). The TCR sequence derives from a man aged 55 to 70 with acute or convalescent COVID-19. The specimen sequenced was peripheral blood. The CDR3 here is CASKRTPQGQETQYF. The CDR3 DNA reads as TGCGCCAGCAAGCGTACCCCTCAGGGTCAAGAGACCCAGTACTTC.